This passage covers 28 T cell receptor beta chains from one sample sequenced in a study of shared clonotypes between healthy human individuals. TCRdb keeps only in-frame clones here, not all; method: immunoSEQ multiplex PCR. Among nearly 2 million clones, approximately 94% were seen once, and the ten largest hold 0.9% to 1.5%. CD8 cells regarded as naive lacked CD45RO, were positively chosen for CCR7, and omitted terminally differentiated effector memory CD45RA+ cells. The sample comprised naive CD8+ T cells sorted from blood. The receptors were gathered from a man in his late teens or twenties in good health.

This rearrangement joins TRBV5-6 to TRBJ1-2, with D possibly matching TRBD1 (5 bases). CDR3 length equals 13 residues. Germline V gives CDR1 SGHDT, CDR2 YYEEEE. V lost 2 bases, J lost 6 bases, and 11 bases lay in between. CDR3 loop: CASSFDSWDGYTF. The CDR3 coding sequence is TGTGCCAGCAGCTTTGACAGTTGGGATGGCTACACCTTC. Drawing the rest from reference TRBV5-6 and TRBJ1-2, the complete variable domain is DAGVTQSPTHLIKTRGQQVTLRCSPKSGHDTVSWYQQALGQGPQFIFQYYEEEERQRGNFPDRFSGHQFPNYSSELNVNALLLGDSALYLCASSFDSWDGYTFGSGTRLTVV.

The chain joins TRBV27 to TRBJ2-1; 10 bases map to TRBD2. V gave up 3 bases and J gave up 8 bases; unmatched junction bases: 7. The length of the CDR3 is 15 residues. The germline V gene encodes CDR1 MNHEY and CDR2 SMNVEV (reference sequence). The CDR3 nucleotides read TGTGCCAGCAGTTTGAGGAGCGGGGGGGACCATGAGCAGTTCTTC. It translates to CASSLRSGGDHEQFF.

V is TRBV13 and J is TRBJ2-2; a possible D gene is TRBD1 (5 bases). The CDR3 totals 15 residues. V lost 5 bases to trimming and J lost 10 bases, with 20 bases between them. Germline V gives CDR1 PRHDT, CDR2 FYEKMQ (reference sequence). The CDR3 region is CASSPAGKGNEELFF. The CDR3 bases are TGTGCCAGCAGCCCCGCAGGGAAGGGAAACGAGGAGCTGTTTTTT.

CDR3 bases: TGTGCCAGCACTCCCAGTACGGGACCCAAATACAATGAGCAGTTCTTC. Residues: CASTPSTGPKYNEQFF. The V and J genes are TRBV7-9 and TRBJ2-1; tentatively, D is TRBD1 or TRBD2 (5 bases each). The germline V gene encodes CDR1 SEHNR and CDR2 FQNEAQ (reference sequence). The CDR3 totals 16 residues. V lost 7 bases, J lost 4 bases, and 20 bases lay in between.

CDR3 region: CASSLIGVTSTDTQYF. The CDR3 DNA sequence: TGTGCCAGCAGTTTGATAGGGGTTACTAGCACAGATACGCAGTATTTT. The chain has TRBV27 and TRBJ2-3; tentative D call: TRBD1 (5 bases). Trimming pared 3 bases from V and 0 bases from J, leaving 13 bases between. The CDR3 consists of 16 residues. The germline CDR1 and CDR2 sequences are MNHEY and SMNVEV (reference sequence).

The chain recombines TRBV6-6 with TRBJ1-4, with D unresolved. V shed 6 bases and J shed 8 bases, with 16 bases lying between them. The CDR3 contains 14 residues. Germline V gene lookup returns CDR1 MNHNY and CDR2 SVGAGI (reference sequence). CDR3 bases: TGTGCCAGCAGCCCCTCCCCAGAATTGGAAAAACTGTTTTTT. Translation gives CASSPSPELEKLFF.

V and J are TRBV10-2 and TRBJ2-1; D may be TRBD1 (6 bases). Germline V CDR1 and CDR2: WSHSY, SAAADI. V was trimmed by 10 bases and J by 7 bases, leaving 23 bases between them. The CDR3 is made up of 15 amino acids. CDR3 nucleotides: TGCGCCACCCTGACGGGACATTCAATTTCAAATGAGCAGTTCTTC. This encodes CATLTGHSISNEQFF.

V usage is TRBV7-9 and J usage is TRBJ2-7, with D possibly matching TRBD1 (5 bases). From germline, CDR1 is SEHNR and CDR2 FQNEAQ (reference sequence). V lost 3 bases to trimming and J lost 5 bases, with 17 bases between them. This CDR3 spans 15 amino acids. The CDR3 nucleotides are TGTGCCAGCAGCTTGTCGGTTGGCAGGGAAGACGAGCAGTACTTC. Its protein product is CASSLSVGREDEQYF.

The gene calls are TRBV15 and TRBJ1-2, with TRBD1 as a possible D gene (5 bases). Trimming pared 4 bases from V and 0 bases from J, leaving 15 bases between. Germline CDR1 LNHNV, CDR2 YYDKDF (reference sequence). CDR3 length: 16 residues. The chain's CDR3 is CATSTNRSPANYGYTF. The CDR3 bases are TGTGCCACCAGCACAAACAGGTCCCCAGCTAACTATGGCTACACCTTC.

CDR3 protein: CASSVDRGGETQYF. As DNA, the CDR3 is TGTGCCAGCAGCGTCGACAGGGGTGGGGAGACCCAGTACTTC. This chain links TRBV9 with TRBJ2-5, with 8 bases identical to TRBD1. Germline trimming cut 2 bases from V and 5 bases from J; bases unmatched to any gene: 5. Looked up from germline, CDR1 is SGDLS and CDR2 is YYNGEE. The CDR3 is made up of 14 amino acids.

The gene calls are TRBV27 and TRBJ2-2; no clear D gene. Germline assignment: CDR1 MNHEY and CDR2 SMNVEV (reference sequence). This CDR3 spans 16 amino acids. Trimming stripped 1 base from V and 1 base from J, with 10 bases between. The CDR3 region is CASSLLAPQNTGELFF. CDR3 DNA sequence: TGTGCCAGCAGTTTATTGGCCCCCCAGAACACCGGGGAGCTGTTTTTT.

The V and J genes are TRBV7-9 and TRBJ1-6, with D possibly being TRBD1 (5 bases). The CDR3 totals 12 residues. V was trimmed by 6 bases and J by 7 bases, leaving 7 bases between them. The V gene's germline CDR1 is SEHNR and CDR2 FQNEAQ (reference sequence). CDR3 in DNA: TGTGCCAGCAGGGACATGAATTCACCCCTCCACTTT. It is translated as CASRDMNSPLHF.

This chain connects TRBV10-2 to TRBJ2-7; D call uncertain. CDR3 length: 13 amino acids. The germline CDR1 and CDR2 sequences are WSHSY and SAAADI. Trimming removed 8 bases at V and 0 bases at J, with 11 bases between. CDR3 region: CASSDGHSYEQYF. The DNA of the CDR3 is TGCGCCAGCTCTGATGGGCACTCCTACGAGCAGTACTTC.

This clone appeared once. The chain links TRBV2 to TRBJ2-3, with 8 nucleotides matching TRBD2. CDR3 length equals 17 residues. CDR1 and CDR2 (germline): SNHLY, FYNNEI. The V segment lost 7 bases and the J segment 0 bases; nucleotides outside the gene matches: 12. As DNA, the CDR3 is TGTGCCAGCACGGAGGGGTTTAGCGGGGCCAGCACAGATACGCAGTATTTT. It yields the protein CASTEGFSGASTDTQYF.

This chain joins TRBV28 and TRBJ2-1; 7 bases align to TRBD1. The trim removed 3 bases at V and 3 bases at J, leaving 8 bases unmatched. Germline V gene lookup returns CDR1 MDHEN and CDR2 SYDVKM. The CDR3 extends over 16 amino acids. The CDR3 bases are TGTGCCAGCAGTTTGCTACAGGGGTCCTACTACAATGAGCAGTTCTTC. The encoded protein is CASSLLQGSYYNEQFF. The complete variable domain, with remaining parts taken from reference TRBV28 and TRBJ2-1, reads DVKVTQSSRYLVKRTGEKVFLECVQDMDHENMFWYRQDPGLGLRLIYFSYDVKMKEKGDIPEGYSVSREKKERFSLILESASTNQTSMYLCASSLLQGSYYNEQFFGPGTRLTVL.

The genes are TRBV2 and TRBJ2-7, with D perhaps matching TRBD1 or TRBD2 (5 bases each). V lost 7 bases to trimming and J lost 3 bases, with 25 bases between them. The germline CDR1 and CDR2 sequences are SNHLY and FYNNEI. This CDR3 is 17 amino acids long. CDR3 bases: TGTGCCAGCATAGGGGATGGGGGTGATCGGGTCTACTACGAGCAGTACTTC. Protein product: CASIGDGGDRVYYEQYF.

This clone was seen only a few times. This chain links TRBV4-2 with TRBJ1-1; no clear D gene. Germline V gene lookup returns CDR1 LGHNA and CDR2 YNFKEQ. Trimming pared 0 bases from V and 6 bases from J, leaving 5 bases between. This CDR3 has 12 residues. The CDR3 bases are TGTGCCAGCAGCCAAGATTCTGCTGAAGCTTTCTTT. Encoded protein: CASSQDSAEAFF.

As for this clone: This sample also contains other DNA sequences that code for the same CDR3. The V call is TRBV7-9, the J call TRBJ1-1, with D possibly matching TRBD1 (5 bases). The germline V gene has CDR1 SEHNR and CDR2 FQNEAQ (reference sequence). The CDR3 loop spans 15 amino acids. Trimming cost V 0 bases and J 0 bases, with 8 bases left between them. CDR3 sequence: CASSLAGGMNTEAFF. The CDR3 DNA reads as TGTGCCAGCAGCTTAGCGGGGGGAATGAACACTGAAGCTTTCTTT.

V and J are TRBV5-1 and TRBJ2-1; tentatively, D is TRBD1 (5 bases). The germline V and J ends were trimmed by 0 bases and 0 bases, with 16 bases remaining between them. This CDR3 spans 18 amino acids. CDR1 and CDR2 (germline): SGHRS, YFSETQ. CDR3 in DNA: TGCGCCAGCAGCTTGGTGGGGCCGCAGGGAAGCTCCTACAATGAGCAGTTCTTC. Amino acid sequence: CASSLVGPQGSSYNEQFF.

The rearrangement uses TRBV5-4 and TRBJ2-1; D is possibly TRBD2 (7 bases). CDR1 SGHNT and CDR2 YYREEE come from the germline V gene (reference sequence). V lost 0 bases to trimming and J lost 5 bases, with 15 bases between them. This CDR3 has 16 amino acids. The CDR3 sequence: CASSLEGEGKDNEQFF. The DNA of the CDR3 is TGTGCCAGCAGCTTGGAGGGGGAGGGAAAGGACAATGAGCAGTTCTTC.

The chain joins TRBV5-1 to TRBJ2-7, with D possibly matching TRBD1 (7 bases). The CDR3 covers 15 residues. V shed 2 bases and J shed 0 bases, with 12 bases lying between them. CDR1 and CDR2 (germline): SGHRS, YFSETQ. The DNA of the CDR3 is TGCGCCAGCAGCTTTTGGCAGGGGGGCTCCTACGAGCAGTACTTC. It codes for CASSFWQGGSYEQYF.

The V and J genes are TRBV18 and TRBJ1-5, with D possibly TRBD1 on 5 matching bases. Germline V gene sequence: CDR1 KGHSH, CDR2 LQKENI. Trimming pared 2 bases from V and 6 bases from J, leaving 11 bases between. CDR3 length: 14 amino acids. The CDR3 nucleotides are TGTGCCAGCTCACCAGGGGGGAGAGGTCAGCCCCAGCATTTT. Translation gives CASSPGGRGQPQHF.

This chain joins TRBV5-6 and TRBJ2-5; D uncertain. V lost 1 base to trimming and J lost 5 bases, with 6 bases between them. There are 12 residues in the CDR3. Germline V lookup: CDR1 SGHDT, CDR2 YYEEEE. Here the CDR3 reads CASSLFDETQYF. The CDR3 nucleotides read TGTGCCAGCAGCTTGTTCGACGAGACCCAGTACTTC.

The chain carries TRBV5-1 and TRBJ1-1; D is ambiguous. The V gene's germline CDR1 is SGHRS and CDR2 YFSETQ. This CDR3 contains 14 residues. Trimming stripped 0 bases from V and 5 bases from J, with 11 bases between. In DNA, the CDR3 is TGCGCCAGCAGCTTGGAAATCGGGTGGACTGAAGCTTTCTTT. Translation: CASSLEIGWTEAFF.

The chain carries TRBV7-6 and TRBJ2-1, with a weak D call TRBD1 (5 bases). CDR1 is SGHVS and CDR2 is FNYEAQ in the germline V gene. Trimming cost V 5 bases and J 1 base, with 18 bases left between them. This CDR3 comprises 17 residues. CDR3 protein: CASSAPGWGGSYNEQFF. The CDR3 DNA reads as TGTGCCAGCAGCGCGCCAGGATGGGGCGGATCCTACAATGAGCAGTTCTTC.

In DNA, the CDR3 is TGCGCCAGCAGCTTGAAGACTAGCGGGAGTATCGGCTACAATGAGCAGTTCTTC. It is translated as CASSLKTSGSIGYNEQFF. The chain recombines TRBV5-1 with TRBJ2-1; 12 bases match TRBD2. The CDR3 is 18 residues long. V lost 1 base to trimming and J lost 3 bases; unmatched junction nucleotides: 8. In germline, CDR1 is SGHRS, CDR2 YFSETQ.

The chain has TRBV2 and TRBJ2-1, with a tentative D call TRBD2 (5 bases). There are 13 residues in the CDR3. CDR1 and CDR2 from the germline V gene are SNHLY and FYNNEI. V dropped 7 bases and J dropped 7 bases, with 14 bases sitting between them. The CDR3 sequence is CASTGGRVNEQFF. CDR3 coding DNA: TGTGCCAGCACTGGCGGGCGTGTTAATGAGCAGTTCTTC. The whole variable domain, filled in from reference TRBV2 and TRBJ2-1, reads EPEVTQTPSHQVTQMGQEVILRCVPISNHLYFYWYRQILGQKVEFLVSFYNNEISEKSEIFDDQFSVERPDGSNFTLKIRSTKLEDSAMYFCASTGGRVNEQFFGPGTRLTVL.

Turning to this clone: Other DNA sequences of this sample code for an identical CDR3. The chain couples TRBV7-9 to TRBJ1-1, with no clear D. V was clipped by 3 bases and J by 2 bases, with 4 bases between them. The germline V gene has CDR1 SEHNR and CDR2 FQNEAQ (reference sequence). The CDR3 extends over 12 amino acids. Here the CDR3 reads CASSFSNTEAFF. The CDR3 nucleotides read TGTGCCAGCAGCTTCTCTAACACTGAAGCTTTCTTT.